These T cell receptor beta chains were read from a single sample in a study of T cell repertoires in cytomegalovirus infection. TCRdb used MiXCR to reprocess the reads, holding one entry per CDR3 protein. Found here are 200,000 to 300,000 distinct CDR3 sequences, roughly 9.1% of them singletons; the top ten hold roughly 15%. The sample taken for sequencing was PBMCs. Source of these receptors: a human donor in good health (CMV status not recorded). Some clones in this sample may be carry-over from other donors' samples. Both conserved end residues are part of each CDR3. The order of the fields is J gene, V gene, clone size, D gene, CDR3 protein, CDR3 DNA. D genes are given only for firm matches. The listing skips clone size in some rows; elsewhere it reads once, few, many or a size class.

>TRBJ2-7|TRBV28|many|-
CASSYGDGDYEQYF
TGTGCCAGCAGTTACGGGGACGGAGACTACGAGCAGTACTTC
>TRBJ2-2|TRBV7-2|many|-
CASKGSANTGELFF
TGTGCCAGCAAGGGCAGTGCGAACACCGGGGAGCTGTTTTTT
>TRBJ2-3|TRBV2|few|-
CARRHGWSDTDTQYF
TGTGCCCGCCGGCATGGTTGGTCGGACACAGATACGCAGTATTTT
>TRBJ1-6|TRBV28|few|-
CASSLWAGAVASPLHF
TGTGCCAGCAGTTTATGGGCCGGGGCGGTGGCCTCACCCCTCCACTTT
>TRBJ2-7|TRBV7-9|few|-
CASSLFPAQKSSYEQYF
TGTGCCAGCAGCTTATTCCCCGCGCAGAAGTCTTCCTACGAGCAGTACTTC
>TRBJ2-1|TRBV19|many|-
CASSIPDGTPREQFF
TGTGCCAGTAGTATCCCCGATGGGACGCCCAGGGAGCAGTTCTTC
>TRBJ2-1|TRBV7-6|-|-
CASSPRVSQQFF
TGTGCCAGCAGCCCGAGGGTTTCGCAGCAGTTCTTC
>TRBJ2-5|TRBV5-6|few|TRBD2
CASSTIGLAGGRGETQYF
TGTGCCAGCAGCACCATCGGACTAGCGGGGGGGCGGGGAGAGACCCAGTACTTC
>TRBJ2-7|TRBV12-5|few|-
CASGLPAQGTYEQYF
TGTGCTAGTGGTTTACCGGCCCAGGGAACCTACGAGCAGTACTTC
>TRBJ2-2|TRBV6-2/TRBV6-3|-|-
CASEKLSPQMGELFF
TGTGCCAGCGAGAAGCTAAGCCCTCAAATGGGGGAGCTGTTTTTT
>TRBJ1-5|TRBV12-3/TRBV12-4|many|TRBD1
CASSSSSRQGHNQPQHF
TGTGCCAGCAGTTCCTCGTCCCGACAGGGTCACAATCAGCCCCAGCATTTT
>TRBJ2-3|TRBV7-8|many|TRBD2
CASSSGTSGLDTQYF
TGTGCCAGCAGTTCCGGGACTAGTGGGTTGGATACGCAGTATTTT
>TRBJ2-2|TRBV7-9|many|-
CASSRQVSTGELFF
TGTGCCAGCAGCCGCCAAGTGAGCACCGGGGAGCTGTTTTTT
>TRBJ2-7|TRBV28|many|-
CASSLDRYYEQYF
TGTGCCAGCAGTTTAGACCGATACTACGAGCAGTACTTC
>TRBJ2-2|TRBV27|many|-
CASSLGTGELFF
TGTGCCAGCAGCTTAGGCACCGGGGAGCTGTTTTTT
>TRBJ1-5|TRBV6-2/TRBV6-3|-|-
CASSAGIRGLESPQHF
TGTGCCAGCAGCGCCGGTATCCGGGGCCTAGAAAGTCCCCAGCATTTT
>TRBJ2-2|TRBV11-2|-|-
CASSLGDGGELFF
TGTGCCAGCAGCTTAGGGGATGGCGGGGAGCTGTTTTTT
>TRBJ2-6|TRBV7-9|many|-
CASSVTTPGNVLTF
TGTGCCAGCAGCGTAACTACTCCCGGCAACGTCCTGACTTTC
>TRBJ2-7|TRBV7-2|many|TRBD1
CASSLVRQGVPYEQYF
TGTGCCAGCAGCTTAGTAAGACAGGGGGTACCTTACGAGCAGTACTTC
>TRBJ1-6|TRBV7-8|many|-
CASSKSDSYNSPLHF
TGTGCCAGCAGCAAAAGTGACAGCTATAATTCACCCCTCCACTTT
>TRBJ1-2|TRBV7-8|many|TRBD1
CASSSTGSDYGYTF
TGTGCCAGCAGCTCGACAGGGTCTGACTATGGCTACACCTTC
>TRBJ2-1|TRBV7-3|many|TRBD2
CASSWGLAGGEQFF
TGTGCCAGCAGCTGGGGACTAGCGGGGGGGGAGCAGTTCTTC
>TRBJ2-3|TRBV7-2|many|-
CASGSGVSTDTQYF
TGTGCCAGCGGATCGGGGGTTAGCACAGATACGCAGTATTTT
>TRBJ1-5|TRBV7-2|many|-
CASSLAGTENQPQHF
TGTGCCAGCAGCTTAGCGGGGACGGAGAATCAGCCCCAGCATTTT
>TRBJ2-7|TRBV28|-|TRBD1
CASIKGGHRSYEQYF
TGTGCCAGCATCAAAGGGGGCCACCGCTCCTACGAGCAGTACTTC
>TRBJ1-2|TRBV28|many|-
CASSRSYSDGYTF
TGTGCCAGCAGTCGATCCTACTCGGACGGCTACACCTTC
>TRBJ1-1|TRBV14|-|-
CASSQVDGSFTEAFF
TGTGCCAGCAGCCAAGTGGACGGATCCTTCACTGAAGCTTTCTTT
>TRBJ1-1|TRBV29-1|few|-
CSVEDRTEAFF
TGCAGCGTTGAAGATCGCACTGAAGCTTTCTTT
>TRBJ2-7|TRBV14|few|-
CASSSTTGLTGEQYF
TGTGCCAGCAGCTCAACGACAGGACTTACGGGCGAGCAGTACTTC
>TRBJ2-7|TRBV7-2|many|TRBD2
CASSRTGTGLAGEGQYF
TGTGCCAGCAGCAGGACAGGGACGGGACTAGCGGGAGAGGGGCAGTACTTC
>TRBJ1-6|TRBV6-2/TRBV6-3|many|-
CASRRDLRKGNSPLHF
TGTGCCAGCAGACGGGACCTAAGAAAAGGGAATTCACCCCTCCACTTT
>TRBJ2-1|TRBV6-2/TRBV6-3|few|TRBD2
CASSYRDYYNEQFF
TGTGCCAGCAGTTACCGGGACTATTACAATGAGCAGTTCTTC